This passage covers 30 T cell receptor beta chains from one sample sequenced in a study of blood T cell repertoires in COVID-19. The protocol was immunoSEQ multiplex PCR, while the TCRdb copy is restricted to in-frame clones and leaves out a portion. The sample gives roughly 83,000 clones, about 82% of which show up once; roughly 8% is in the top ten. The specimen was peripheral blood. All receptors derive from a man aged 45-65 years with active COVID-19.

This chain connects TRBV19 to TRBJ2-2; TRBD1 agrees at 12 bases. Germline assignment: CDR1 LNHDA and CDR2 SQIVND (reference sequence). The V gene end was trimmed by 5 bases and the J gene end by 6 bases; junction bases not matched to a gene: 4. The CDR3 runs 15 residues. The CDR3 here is CASSRDRGHPGELFF. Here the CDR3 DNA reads TGTGCCAGTAGTCGGGACAGGGGGCACCCCGGGGAGCTGTTTTTT.

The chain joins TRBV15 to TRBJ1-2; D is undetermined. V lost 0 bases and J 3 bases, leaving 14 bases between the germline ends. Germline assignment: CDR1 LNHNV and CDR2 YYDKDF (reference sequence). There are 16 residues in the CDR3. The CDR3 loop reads CATSRDRRVADYGYTF. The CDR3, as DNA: TGTGCCACCAGCAGAGATCGACGGGTAGCGGACTATGGCTACACCTTC. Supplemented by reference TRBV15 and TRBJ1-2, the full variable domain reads DAMVIQNPRYQVTQFGKPVTLSCSQTLNHNVMYWYQQKSSQAPKLLFHYYDKDFNNEADTPDNFQSRRPNTSFCFLDIRSPGLGDTAMYLCATSRDRRVADYGYTFGSGTRLTVV.

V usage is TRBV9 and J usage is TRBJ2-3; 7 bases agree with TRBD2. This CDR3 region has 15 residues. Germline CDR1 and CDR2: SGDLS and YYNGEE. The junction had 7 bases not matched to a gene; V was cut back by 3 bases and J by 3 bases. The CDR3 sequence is CASSAAGDGTDTQYF. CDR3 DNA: TGTGCCAGCAGCGCGGCGGGGGATGGTACAGATACGCAGTATTTT.

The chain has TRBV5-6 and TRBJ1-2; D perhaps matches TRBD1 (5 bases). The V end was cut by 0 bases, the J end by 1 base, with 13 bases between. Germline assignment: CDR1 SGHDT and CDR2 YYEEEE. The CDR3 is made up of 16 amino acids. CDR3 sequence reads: CASSLVGSGFNYGYTF. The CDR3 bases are TGTGCCAGCAGCTTGGTTGGATCAGGGTTTAACTATGGCTACACCTTC.

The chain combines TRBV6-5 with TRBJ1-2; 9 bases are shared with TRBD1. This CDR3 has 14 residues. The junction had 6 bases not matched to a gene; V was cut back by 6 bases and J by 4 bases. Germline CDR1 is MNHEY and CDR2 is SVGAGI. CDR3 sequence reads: CASRPGTGSYGYTF. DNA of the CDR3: TGTGCCAGCAGACCCGGGACAGGGTCCTATGGCTACACCTTC.

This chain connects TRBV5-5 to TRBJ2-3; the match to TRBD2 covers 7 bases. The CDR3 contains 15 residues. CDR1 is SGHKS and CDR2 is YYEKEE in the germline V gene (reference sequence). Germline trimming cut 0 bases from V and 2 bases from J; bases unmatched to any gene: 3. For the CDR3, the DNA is TGTGCCAGCAGCTTGGCCCGGGAGGTCACAGATACGCAGTATTTT. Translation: CASSLAREVTDTQYF.

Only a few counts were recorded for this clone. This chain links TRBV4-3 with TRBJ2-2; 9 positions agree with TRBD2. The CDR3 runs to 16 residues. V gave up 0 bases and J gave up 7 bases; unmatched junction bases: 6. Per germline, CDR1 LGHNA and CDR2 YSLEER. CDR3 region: CASSQEPSGVGGELFF. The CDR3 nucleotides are TGCGCCAGCAGCCAAGAACCTAGCGGGGTGGGCGGGGAGCTGTTTTTT.

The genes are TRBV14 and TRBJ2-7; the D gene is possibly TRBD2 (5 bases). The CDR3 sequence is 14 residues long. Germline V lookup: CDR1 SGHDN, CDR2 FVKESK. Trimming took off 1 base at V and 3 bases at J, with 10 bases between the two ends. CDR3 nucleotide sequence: TGTGCCAGCAGCCAAGTCTCGGGATTCTACGAGCAGTACTTC. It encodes CASSQVSGFYEQYF. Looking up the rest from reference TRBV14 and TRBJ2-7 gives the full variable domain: EAGVTQFPSHSVIEKGQTVTLRCDPISGHDNLYWYRRVMGKEIKFLLHFVKESKQDESGMPNNRFLAERTGGTYSTLKVQPAELEDSGVYFCASSQVSGFYEQYFGPGTRLTVT.

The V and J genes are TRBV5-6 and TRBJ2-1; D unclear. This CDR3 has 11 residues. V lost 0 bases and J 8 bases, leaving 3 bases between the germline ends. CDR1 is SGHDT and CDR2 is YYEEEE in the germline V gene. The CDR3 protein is CASSLADEQFF. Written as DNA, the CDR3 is TGTGCCAGCAGCTTGGCCGATGAGCAGTTCTTC.

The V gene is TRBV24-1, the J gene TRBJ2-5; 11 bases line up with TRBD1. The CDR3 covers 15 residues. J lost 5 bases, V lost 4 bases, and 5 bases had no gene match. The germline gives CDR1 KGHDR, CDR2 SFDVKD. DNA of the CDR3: TGTGCCACCAGTGACCCGGGACAGGGGGTGGAGACCCAGTACTTC. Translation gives CATSDPGQGVETQYF.

CDR3 DNA sequence: TGTGCCAGCAGTCCCCCCCTCCCGGACAGGGACTCACCCCTCCACTTT. Protein: CASSPPLPDRDSPLHF. This rearrangement joins TRBV28 to TRBJ1-6; TRBD1 matches at 8 bases. This CDR3 has 16 amino acids. J lost 10 bases, V lost 5 bases, and 13 bases had no gene match. Germline V gives CDR1 MDHEN, CDR2 SYDVKM.

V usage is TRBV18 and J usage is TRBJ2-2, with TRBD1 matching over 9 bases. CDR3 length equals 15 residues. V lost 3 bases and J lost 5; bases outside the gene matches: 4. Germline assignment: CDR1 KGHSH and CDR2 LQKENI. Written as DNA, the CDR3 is TGTGCCAGCTCACCCGGGACAGGGTGGACCGGGGAGCTGTTTTTT. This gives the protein CASSPGTGWTGELFF.

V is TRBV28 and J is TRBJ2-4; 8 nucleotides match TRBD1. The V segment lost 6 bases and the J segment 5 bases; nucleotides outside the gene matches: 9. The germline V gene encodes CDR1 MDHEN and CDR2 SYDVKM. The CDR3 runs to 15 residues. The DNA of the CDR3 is TGTGCCAGCAGCCAACAGGGGGTGCTGGAAAACATTCAGTACTTC. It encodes CASSQQGVLENIQYF.

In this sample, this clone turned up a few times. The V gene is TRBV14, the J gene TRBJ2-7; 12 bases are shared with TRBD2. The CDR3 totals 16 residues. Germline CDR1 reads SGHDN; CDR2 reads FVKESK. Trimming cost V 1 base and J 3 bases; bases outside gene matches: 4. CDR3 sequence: CASSQVRLAGDYEQYF. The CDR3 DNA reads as TGTGCCAGCAGCCAAGTACGACTAGCGGGGGACTACGAGCAGTACTTC.

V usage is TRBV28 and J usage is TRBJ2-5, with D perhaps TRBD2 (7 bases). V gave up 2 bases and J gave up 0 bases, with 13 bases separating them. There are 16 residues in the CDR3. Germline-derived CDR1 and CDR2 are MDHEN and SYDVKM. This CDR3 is CASSLAGGPDQETQYF. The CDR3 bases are TGTGCCAGCAGTTTAGCCGGGGGGCCGGACCAAGAGACCCAGTACTTC.

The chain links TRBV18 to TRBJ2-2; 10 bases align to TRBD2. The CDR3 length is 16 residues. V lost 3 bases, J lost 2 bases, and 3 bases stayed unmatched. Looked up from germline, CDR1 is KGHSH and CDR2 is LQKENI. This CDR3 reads CASSPLAGGNTGELFF. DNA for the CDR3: TGTGCCAGCTCACCCTTAGCGGGAGGCAACACCGGGGAGCTGTTTTTT.

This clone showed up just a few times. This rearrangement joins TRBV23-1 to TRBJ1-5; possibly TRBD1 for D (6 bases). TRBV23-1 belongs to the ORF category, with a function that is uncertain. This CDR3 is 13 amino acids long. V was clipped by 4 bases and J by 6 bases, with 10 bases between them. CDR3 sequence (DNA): TGCGCCAGCAGTCCCATCAGGGGTCAGCCCCAGCATTTT. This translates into CASSPIRGQPQHF.

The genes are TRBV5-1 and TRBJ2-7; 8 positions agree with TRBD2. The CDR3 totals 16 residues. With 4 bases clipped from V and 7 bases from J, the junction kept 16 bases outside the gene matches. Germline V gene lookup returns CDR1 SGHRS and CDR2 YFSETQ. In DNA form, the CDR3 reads TGCGCCAGCAGCCCTCCTGGGGCTAGCGGGCCGAGGGAGCAGTACTTC. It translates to CASSPPGASGPREQYF.

The CDR3 bases are TGTGCCAGCAGCTTAGGACAGGCATACACAGATACGCAGTATTTT. This codes for CASSLGQAYTDTQYF. This chain uses TRBV11-3 with TRBJ2-3; D might be TRBD1 (6 bases). This CDR3 contains 15 residues. CDR1 is SGHNT, CDR2 YENEEA, per germline. The V gene lost 1 base and the J gene lost 2 bases, with 10 bases spanning the gap.

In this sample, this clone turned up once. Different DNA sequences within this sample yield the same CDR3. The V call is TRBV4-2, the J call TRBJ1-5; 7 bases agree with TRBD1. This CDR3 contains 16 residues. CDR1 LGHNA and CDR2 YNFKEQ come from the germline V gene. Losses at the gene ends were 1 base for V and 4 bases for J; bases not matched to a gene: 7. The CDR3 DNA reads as TGTGCCAGCAGCCAAGGGGGAACAGGGGTGAATCAGCCCCAGCATTTT. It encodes CASSQGGTGVNQPQHF.

CDR3 DNA: TGTGCCAGCAGCCTAAGAGGGGGACAGGGAGCCTCTGGGGCCAACGTCCTGACTTTC. It codes for CASSLRGGQGASGANVLTF. This rearrangement joins TRBV5-8 to TRBJ2-6, with 9 bases matching TRBD1. The CDR3 loop spans 19 amino acids. Germline V gene sequence: CDR1 SGHTS, CDR2 YDEGEE. Trimming at V came to 4 bases and at J to 0 bases, leaving 11 bases not matched to a gene.

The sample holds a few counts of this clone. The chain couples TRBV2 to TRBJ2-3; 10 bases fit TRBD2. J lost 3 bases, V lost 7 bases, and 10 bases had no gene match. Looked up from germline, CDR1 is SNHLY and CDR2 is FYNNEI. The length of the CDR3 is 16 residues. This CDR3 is CASILAGGGVTDTQYF. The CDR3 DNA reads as TGTGCCAGCATCTTAGCGGGGGGAGGGGTGACAGATACGCAGTATTTT.

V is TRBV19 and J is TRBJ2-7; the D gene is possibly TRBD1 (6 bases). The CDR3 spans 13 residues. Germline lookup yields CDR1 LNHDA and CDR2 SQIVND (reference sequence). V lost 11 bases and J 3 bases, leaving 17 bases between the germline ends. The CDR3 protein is CACGGDNLYEQYF. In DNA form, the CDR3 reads TGTGCCTGTGGTGGGGACAATCTCTACGAGCAGTACTTC.

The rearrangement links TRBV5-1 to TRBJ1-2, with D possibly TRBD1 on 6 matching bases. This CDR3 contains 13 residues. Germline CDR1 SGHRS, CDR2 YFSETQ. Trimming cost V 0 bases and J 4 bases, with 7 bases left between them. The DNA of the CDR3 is TGCGCCAGCAGCTTGGTGGACAGCTATGGCTACACCTTC. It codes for CASSLVDSYGYTF.

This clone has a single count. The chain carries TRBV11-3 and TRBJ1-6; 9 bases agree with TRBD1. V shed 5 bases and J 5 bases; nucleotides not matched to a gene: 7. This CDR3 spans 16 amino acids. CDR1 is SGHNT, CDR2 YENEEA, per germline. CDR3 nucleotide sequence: TGTGCCAGCAGCGTTAGTTGGGACAGGGATAATTCACCCCTCCACTTT. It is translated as CASSVSWDRDNSPLHF. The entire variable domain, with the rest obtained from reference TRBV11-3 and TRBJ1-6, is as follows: EAGVVQSPRYKIIEKKQPVAFWCNPISGHNTLYWYLQNLGQGPELLIRYENEEAVDDSQLPKDRFSAERLKGVDSTLKIQPAELGDSAVYLCASSVSWDRDNSPLHFGNGTRLTVT.

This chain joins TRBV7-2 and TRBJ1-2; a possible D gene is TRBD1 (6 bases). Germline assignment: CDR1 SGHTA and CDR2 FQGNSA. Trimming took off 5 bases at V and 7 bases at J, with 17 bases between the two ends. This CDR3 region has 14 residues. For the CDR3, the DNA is TGTGCCAGCAGCCCCAGGGGACAAGTGGGTGGCTACACCTTC. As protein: CASSPRGQVGGYTF.

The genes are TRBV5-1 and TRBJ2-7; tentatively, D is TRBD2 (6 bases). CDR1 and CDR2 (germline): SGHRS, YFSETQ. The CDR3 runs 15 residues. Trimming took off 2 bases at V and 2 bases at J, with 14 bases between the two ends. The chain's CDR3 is CASSFSGVGTYEQYF. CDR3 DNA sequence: TGCGCCAGCAGCTTCTCGGGAGTAGGCACCTACGAGCAGTACTTC.

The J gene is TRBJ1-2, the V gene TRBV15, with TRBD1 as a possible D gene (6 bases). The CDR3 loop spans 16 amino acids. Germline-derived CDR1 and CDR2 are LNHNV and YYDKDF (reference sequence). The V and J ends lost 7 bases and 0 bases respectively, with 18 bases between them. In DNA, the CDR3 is TGTGCCACCATCCCGGACAGAGGAGACGCTAACTATGGCTACACCTTC. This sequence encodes CATIPDRGDANYGYTF. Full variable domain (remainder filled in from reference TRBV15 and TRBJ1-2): DAMVIQNPRYQVTQFGKPVTLSCSQTLNHNVMYWYQQKSSQAPKLLFHYYDKDFNNEADTPDNFQSRRPNTSFCFLDIRSPGLGDTAMYLCATIPDRGDANYGYTFGSGTRLTVV.

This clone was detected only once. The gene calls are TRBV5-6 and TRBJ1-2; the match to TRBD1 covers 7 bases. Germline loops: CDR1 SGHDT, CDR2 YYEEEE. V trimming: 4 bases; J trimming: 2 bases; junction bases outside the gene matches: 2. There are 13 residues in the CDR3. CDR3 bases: TGTGCCAGCAGCCAGGACAGGAACTATGGCTACACCTTC. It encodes CASSQDRNYGYTF.

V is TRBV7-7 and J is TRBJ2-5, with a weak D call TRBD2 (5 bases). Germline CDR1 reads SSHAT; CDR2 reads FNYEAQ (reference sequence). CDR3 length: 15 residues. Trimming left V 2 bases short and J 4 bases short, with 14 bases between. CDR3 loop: CASSLRLAGVETQYF. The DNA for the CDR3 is TGTGCCAGCAGCTTAAGGCTCGCGGGTGTAGAGACCCAGTACTTC. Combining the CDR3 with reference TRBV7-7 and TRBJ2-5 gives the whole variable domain GAGVSQSPRYKVTKRGQDVTLRCDPISSHATLYWYQQALGQGPEFLTYFNYEAQPDKSGLPSDRFSAERPEGSISTLTIQRTEQRDSAMYRCASSLRLAGVETQYFGPGTRLLVL.